Below are 3 T cell receptor beta chains sequenced from a single sample in a study of T-cell memory formation after mild COVID-19. TCRdb re-called the 5' RACE reads through MiXCR, storing one row per CDR3 protein. The profile shows approximately 270,000 distinct CDR3 sequences, around 15% of them singletons. Sequencing input: PBMCs or a T cell subset sorted from them (not recorded which). The source is a man younger than 35 who had mild COVID-19 (a few samples of this study predate the infection). Cell type and time point are not known.

V and J are TRBV24-1 and TRBJ2-3; TRBD2 aligns across 9 bases. This CDR3 has 17 amino acids. The germline CDR1 and CDR2 sequences are KGHDR and SFDVKD. V lost 2 bases and J lost 2; bases outside the gene matches: 7. This CDR3 is CATSDWASGASTDTQYF. In DNA form, the CDR3 reads TGTGCCACCAGTGATTGGGCTAGCGGGGCCTCCACAGATACGCAGTATTTT.

The V and J genes are TRBV6-6 and TRBJ1-2, with TRBD1 identical over 8 bases. The V gene's germline CDR1 is MNHNY and CDR2 SVGAGI (reference sequence). V was pared by 5 bases and J by 4 bases, with 6 bases of the junction left unmatched. The CDR3 contains 14 residues. CDR3 nucleotide sequence: TGTGCCAGCAGTACGGGACAGGCCCTCTATGGCTACACCTTC. Protein product: CASSTGQALYGYTF.

This clonotype has more than one count but fewer than ten. The chain combines TRBV6-5 with TRBJ1-1; the D gene is possibly TRBD1 (5 bases). The CDR3 consists of 13 residues. V was trimmed by 5 bases and J by 3 bases, leaving 10 bases between them. Looked up from germline, CDR1 is MNHEY and CDR2 is SVGAGI. The CDR3 DNA reads TGTGCCAGCAGTGGCGACAGACACACTGAAGCTTTCTTT. Translation: CASSGDRHTEAFF.